One TCR beta chain is described in this entry. Its specificity is not known. The libraries were made with immunoSEQ version 4 in survey mode. Produced via immunoSEQ multiplex PCR; TCRdb's table is partial and in-frame only. There are about 33,000 clones in the sample; roughly 82% occur only once, and around 6% lies in the top ten. This specimen belongs to a study of persistence of HIV-infected CD4 T cells. For the study at large: Donors were ART-treated; their CMV- and Gag-responding CD4+ T cells were isolated.

Cells were stimulated with CMV-infected fibroblast lysates at approximately 10 ug/mL. Sorted nonresponding memory CD4+ T cells were CD40L-negative, CD69-negative, CD45RO-high. Germline V gene data show CDR1 as SGHDN and CDR2 as FVKESK. This CDR3 has 17 residues. The V gene end was trimmed by 4 bases and the J gene end by 1 base; junction bases not matched to a gene: 7. Study-wide results and limits: TCRbeta richness was lower in CMV- and Gag-responding cells than in anti-CD3/anti-CD28-responding cells. Within sorted populations, more oligoclonal TCRs accompanied more oligoclonal proviruses.

The material sequenced was CD4+ T cells sorted from PBMCs after roughly 17-hour stimulation, taken from a patient who received antiretroviral therapy. This TCR came from an adult woman with HIV who was CMV-seropositive. The J gene is TRBJ1-1, the V gene TRBV14; 12 nucleotides match TRBD1. The CDR3 sequence is CASSLHPGQGANTEAFF. The CDR3 DNA sequence: TGTGCCAGCAGCCTTCACCCGGGACAGGGGGCGAACACTGAAGCTTTCTTT. Full variable domain (remainder filled in from reference TRBV14 and TRBJ1-1): EAGVTQFPSHSVIEKGQTVTLRCDPISGHDNLYWYRRVMGKEIKFLLHFVKESKQDESGMPNNRFLAERTGGTYSTLKVQPAELEDSGVYFCASSLHPGQGANTEAFFGQGTRLTVV.